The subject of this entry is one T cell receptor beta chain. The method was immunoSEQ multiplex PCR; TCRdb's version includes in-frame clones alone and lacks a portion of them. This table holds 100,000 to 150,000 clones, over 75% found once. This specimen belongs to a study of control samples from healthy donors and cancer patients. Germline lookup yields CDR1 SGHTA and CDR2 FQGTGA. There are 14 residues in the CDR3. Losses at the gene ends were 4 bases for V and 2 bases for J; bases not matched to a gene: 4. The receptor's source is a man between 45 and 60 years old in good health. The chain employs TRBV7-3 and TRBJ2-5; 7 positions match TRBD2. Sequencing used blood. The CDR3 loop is CASSSTGGQETQYF. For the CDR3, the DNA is TGTGCCAGCAGCTCCACGGGGGGACAAGAGACCCAGTACTTC.